This TCR beta chain is drawn from a study of cytomegalovirus exposure and HLA in healthy donors. Broader study findings: Later work associated roughly 17,000 TCR beta sequences with HLA alleles at 0.05 false discovery rate.

As for this clone: Its antigen remains unknown.

The study ran its PCR with 60 Vbeta and 13 Jbeta primers. Repertoires were generated with immunoSEQ multiplex PCR, while TCRdb's copy carries only in-frame clones and drops some. The sample holds roughly 100,000 clones, 70% seen once. The receptor was isolated from a man aged 35 to 55 in good health and CMV-seropositive. Sequences were obtained from PBMCs.

CDR3 region: CASRSGTGDEKLFF. The CDR3 DNA reads TGTGCCAGCAGGAGCGGGACAGGGGATGAAAAACTGTTTTTT. The rearrangement links TRBV2 to TRBJ1-4; 10 bases align to TRBD1. V lost 6 bases to trimming and J lost 6 bases; unmatched junction nucleotides: 4. The CDR3 is 14 residues long. The germline V gene encodes CDR1 SNHLY and CDR2 FYNNEI.